The next 30 T cell receptor beta chains were all read from a single sample in a study of blood T cell repertoires in COVID-19. TCRdb's copy holds only in-frame clones and misses some; the assay was immunoSEQ multiplex PCR. The top ten clones hold about 15% of a sample with approximately 28,000 clones, about 75% of them seen once. Sequenced material: peripheral blood. Receptors were obtained from an elderly man with active or convalescent COVID-19.

CDR3 in DNA: TGTGCCAGCAGCTTGGCGGCGGCTGGAGCTGAGCAGTTCTTC. Residues: CASSLAAAGAEQFF. The chain combines TRBV5-8 with TRBJ2-1, with D unclear. The germline CDR1 and CDR2 sequences are SGHTS and YDEGEE. This CDR3 spans 14 amino acids. V was trimmed by 0 bases and J by 9 bases, leaving 13 bases between them.

This clone was seen only once. This sequence joins TRBV28 and TRBJ2-2; 13 positions agree with TRBD2. CDR1 and CDR2 (germline): MDHEN, SYDVKM. The CDR3 runs 14 residues. Losses at the gene ends were 6 bases for V and 6 bases for J; bases not matched to a gene: 1. CDR3 sequence: CASRTSGRPGELFF. The DNA of the CDR3 is TGTGCCAGCAGGACTAGCGGGAGGCCCGGGGAGCTGTTTTTT.

The rearrangement uses TRBV6-2 or TRBV6-3 and TRBJ2-5; TRBD1 agrees at 9 bases. J was trimmed by 4 bases and V by 4 bases; bases with no gene match: 4. The CDR3 sequence is 14 residues long. Germline V lookup: CDR1 MNHEY, CDR2 SVGEGT. CDR3 protein: CASSWDRVLETQYF. The CDR3 DNA sequence: TGTGCCAGCAGTTGGGACAGGGTTCTAGAGACCCAGTACTTC.

The rearrangement uses TRBV7-9 and TRBJ1-2; TRBD1 matches at 7 bases. With V trimmed by 5 bases and J by 4 bases, 4 bases remained unmatched. The germline gives CDR1 SEHNR, CDR2 FQNEAQ (reference sequence). The CDR3 is 13 amino acids. In DNA form, the CDR3 reads TGTGCCAGCAGCCCGACAGGGTCCTATGGCTACACCTTC. Translating it yields CASSPTGSYGYTF. Combining the CDR3 with reference TRBV7-9 and TRBJ1-2 gives the whole variable domain DTGVSQNPRHKITKRGQNVTFRCDPISEHNRLYWYRQTLGQGPEFLTYFQNEAQLEKSRLLSDRFSAERPKGSFSTLEIQRTEQGDSAMYLCASSPTGSYGYTFGSGTRLTVV.

The V and J genes are TRBV5-1 and TRBJ1-2; 12 positions agree with TRBD1. The CDR3 spans 16 residues. CDR1 SGHRS and CDR2 YFSETQ come from the germline V gene. V gave up 4 bases and J gave up 7 bases; unmatched junction bases: 11. As DNA, the CDR3 is TGCGCCAGCAGCGTCTCCGGGACAGGGGGCTGGGGTGGCTACACCTTC. This codes for CASSVSGTGGWGGYTF.

The CDR3 spells CASSVGGQGPSYNEQFF. The CDR3 nucleotides are TGTGCCAGCAGCGTAGGAGGACAGGGGCCCTCCTACAATGAGCAGTTCTTC. The chain has TRBV9 and TRBJ2-1; TRBD1 agrees at 9 bases. The CDR3 is 17 amino acids. In germline, CDR1 is SGDLS, CDR2 YYNGEE. V shed 0 bases, J shed 0 bases, and the junction held 4 bases outside the gene matches.

This clone was counted a single time. The V call is TRBV9, the J call TRBJ1-4; TRBD1 aligns across 8 bases. V trimming: 2 bases; J trimming: 4 bases; junction bases outside the gene matches: 4. Germline V gene sequence: CDR1 SGDLS, CDR2 YYNGEE. The CDR3 contains 15 residues. CDR3 bases: TGTGCCAGCAGCGTCCGACAGGGGCTTAATGAAAAACTGTTTTTT. It is translated as CASSVRQGLNEKLFF.

This clone has just a few counts. The rearrangement links TRBV6-2 or TRBV6-3 to TRBJ2-2, with a weak D call TRBD1 (6 bases). The germline CDR1 and CDR2 sequences are MNHEY and SVGEGT. This CDR3 comprises 16 residues. Between the trimmed V and J ends, which lost 2 bases and 1 base, there was a span of 11 bases. The CDR3 is CASSYQGKGNTGELFF. CDR3 sequence (DNA): TGTGCCAGCAGTTACCAGGGGAAAGGGAACACCGGGGAGCTGTTTTTT.

The J gene is TRBJ1-3, the V gene TRBV7-2; a possible D gene is TRBD1 (6 bases). The V end lost 1 base, the J end lost 2 bases, and 12 bases lay between the germline ends. This CDR3 region has 16 residues. The germline V gene has CDR1 SGHTA and CDR2 FQGNSA. Written as DNA, the CDR3 is TGTGCCAGCAGCTTAGGCCAACAGGGTGCTGGAAACACCATATATTTT. It is translated as CASSLGQQGAGNTIYF.

The rearrangement uses TRBV6-6 and TRBJ1-2, with 7 nucleotides matching TRBD1. Germline CDR1 reads MNHNY; CDR2 reads SVGAGI (reference sequence). The CDR3 is 13 residues long. V was pared by 6 bases and J by 6 bases, with 7 bases of the junction left unmatched. Written as DNA, the CDR3 is TGTGCCAGCAGACCTGACAGGGCGAATGGCTACACCTTC. Protein product: CASRPDRANGYTF.

This chain connects TRBV5-6 to TRBJ1-2; TRBD1 matches at 9 bases. V was clipped by 0 bases and J by 2 bases; unmatched bases: 2. Germline CDR1 is SGHDT and CDR2 is YYEEEE. CDR3 length: 15 amino acids. CDR3 nucleotide sequence: TGTGCCAGCAGCTTGGGGGACAGGGAGAACTATGGCTACACCTTC. Amino acids: CASSLGDRENYGYTF.

The chain has TRBV18 and TRBJ2-5; possibly TRBD1 for D (6 bases). CDR1 and CDR2 from the germline V gene are KGHSH and LQKENI. This CDR3 region has 16 residues. Deletions cut 3 bases from V and 1 base from J, with 15 bases between. The CDR3 DNA reads as TGTGCCAGCTCACCCCTAGACAGGACCGGCCAAGAGACCCAGTACTTC. It translates to CASSPLDRTGQETQYF.

The CDR3 is CASRLGQGYNSPLHF. The CDR3 coding sequence is TGTGCCAGCAGGCTCGGACAGGGCTATAATTCACCCCTCCACTTT. J is TRBJ1-6 and V is TRBV6-5; 8 nucleotides match TRBD1. The CDR3 is 15 amino acids. After removal of 6 bases from V and 3 bases from J, the junction contained 4 bases not matched to a gene. Germline CDR1 reads MNHEY; CDR2 reads SVGAGI.

This sequence joins TRBV4-2 and TRBJ1-4, with unresolved D. The length of the CDR3 is 15 residues. Looked up from germline, CDR1 is LGHNA and CDR2 is YNFKEQ. Trimming removed 1 base from V and 5 bases from J, with 11 bases in between. CDR3 protein: CASSQGARENEKLFF. The CDR3 nucleotides read TGTGCCAGCAGCCAAGGCGCACGAGAGAATGAAAAACTGTTTTTT.

This chain uses TRBV11-2 with TRBJ2-3; TRBD1 matches at 10 bases. Germline loops: CDR1 SGHAT, CDR2 FQNNGV. With V trimmed by 3 bases and J by 1 base, 1 base remained unmatched. CDR3 length: 15 residues. The DNA of the CDR3 is TGTGCCAGCAGCTTGGACAGGGGGGGCACAGATACGCAGTATTTT. This codes for CASSLDRGGTDTQYF.

This clone occurred a few times. The V gene is TRBV27, the J gene TRBJ2-7; D possibly corresponds to TRBD2 (6 bases). The CDR3 loop spans 15 amino acids. Germline V gives CDR1 MNHEY, CDR2 SMNVEV (reference sequence). The V gene lost 1 base and the J gene lost 5 bases, with 15 bases spanning the gap. The CDR3 DNA reads TGTGCCAGCAGTTTATTGTTCGGGGGTAAAGACGAGCAGTACTTC. Its protein is CASSLLFGGKDEQYF.

In its sample, this clone was seen a few times. The genes are TRBV10-2 and TRBJ2-1, with 7 bases that match TRBD2. Germline CDR1 reads WSHSY; CDR2 reads SAAADI. This CDR3 contains 16 residues. V shed 0 bases and J 9 bases; nucleotides not matched to a gene: 11. The CDR3 is CASSESKPAGTPEQFF. Here the CDR3 DNA reads TGCGCCAGCAGTGAGTCGAAGCCAGCGGGAACGCCTGAGCAGTTCTTC.

The chain couples TRBV2 to TRBJ1-2; TRBD1 might be the D (5 bases). Germline V lookup: CDR1 SNHLY, CDR2 FYNNEI. V lost 4 bases and J 8 bases, leaving 14 bases between the germline ends. CDR3 size: 13 residues. The CDR3 is CASSGWGASGYTF. The CDR3 DNA is TGTGCCAGCAGTGGATGGGGCGCAAGCGGCTACACCTTC. The full variable domain, its missing parts supplied by reference TRBV2 and TRBJ1-2, is EPEVTQTPSHQVTQMGQEVILRCVPISNHLYFYWYRQILGQKVEFLVSFYNNEISEKSEIFDDQFSVERPDGSNFTLKIRSTKLEDSAMYFCASSGWGASGYTFGSGTRLTVV.

The chain uses TRBV11-2 and TRBJ2-7; possibly TRBD2 for D (5 bases). CDR3 length: 11 amino acids. Germline V gene lookup returns CDR1 SGHAT and CDR2 FQNNGV. Trimming shortened V by 5 bases and J by 6 bases, and 8 bases separated the two germline ends. The CDR3 protein is CASSQGLEQYF. CDR3 bases: TGTGCCAGCAGCCAAGGACTCGAGCAGTACTTC.

The chain uses TRBV4-2 and TRBJ2-3, with D unclear. Germline V gene lookup returns CDR1 LGHNA and CDR2 YNFKEQ. The V and J ends lost 1 base and 6 bases respectively, with 2 bases between them. The CDR3 loop spans 11 amino acids. The chain's CDR3 is CASSQADTQYF. Here the CDR3 DNA reads TGTGCCAGCAGCCAAGCGGATACGCAGTATTTT.

The chain carries TRBV7-6 and TRBJ2-1; D not resolved. The germline V gene has CDR1 SGHVS and CDR2 FNYEAQ. Trimming cost V 1 base and J 16 bases, with 17 bases left between them. The CDR3 length is 13 residues. CDR3: CASSLVDSSMHFF. The DNA for the CDR3 is TGTGCCAGCAGCTTAGTTGATAGTAGCATGCATTTCTTC.

This clone was seen a few times. This chain connects TRBV29-1 to TRBJ1-2; D is uncertain. Trimming cost V 6 bases and J 7 bases, with 9 bases left between them. The CDR3 extends over 10 amino acids. The germline gives CDR1 SQVTM, CDR2 ANQGSEA. The CDR3 bases are TGCAGCGTCGGGGATGGTGGCTACACCTTC. Amino acid sequence: CSVGDGGYTF.

This chain joins TRBV6-2 or TRBV6-3 and TRBJ1-2; TRBD1 matches at 8 bases. CDR3 length equals 18 residues. From germline, CDR1 is MNHEY and CDR2 SVGEGT. V trimming: 0 bases; J trimming: 2 bases; junction bases outside the gene matches: 11. The CDR3 coding sequence is TGTGCCAGCAGTTACTCTGGGGACAGGTATTTGCAGAACTATGGCTACACCTTC. Its translation is CASSYSGDRYLQNYGYTF.

The rearrangement uses TRBV10-3 and TRBJ2-7; 7 positions match TRBD1. This CDR3 spans 14 amino acids. From germline, CDR1 is ENHRY and CDR2 SYGVKD. With 3 bases clipped from V and 5 bases from J, the junction kept 7 bases outside the gene matches. CDR3 bases: TGTGCCATCAGTGAACCCGACAGGGTCCACGAGCAGTACTTC. This gives the protein CAISEPDRVHEQYF.

V is TRBV21-1 and J is TRBJ1-1; no check of the table's D call, TRBD1, against the DNA was made. TRBV21-1 is given as a pseudogene. This CDR3 has 16 residues. CDR3 in amino acids: CASSKGGKTRYTEAFF. The DNA for the CDR3 is TGTGCCAGCAGCAAAGGGGGCAAGACAAGGTACACTGAAGCTTTCTTT.

This clone was recorded only once. This chain uses TRBV18 with TRBJ2-7; 7 bases agree with TRBD2. This CDR3 spans 15 amino acids. Unmatched junction bases numbered 9, after V lost 3 bases and J lost 4 bases. The germline gives CDR1 KGHSH, CDR2 LQKENI. This CDR3 is CASSPGVTGGYEQYF. In DNA, the CDR3 is TGTGCCAGCTCACCGGGAGTAACGGGAGGATACGAGCAGTACTTC.

V is TRBV12-5 and J is TRBJ2-5; 9 bases align to TRBD2. Germline-derived CDR1 and CDR2 are LGHNT and FRNRAP. The CDR3 runs 15 residues. After removal of 3 bases from V and 4 bases from J, the junction contained 6 bases not matched to a gene. CDR3 protein: CASGLGGRAGETQYF. The CDR3 DNA reads as TGTGCTAGTGGTTTAGGCGGGAGGGCCGGAGAGACCCAGTACTTC.

The chain carries TRBV12-3 or TRBV12-4 and TRBJ1-2; D possibly corresponds to TRBD1 (5 bases). The CDR3 is made up of 12 amino acids. Trimming left V 7 bases short and J 4 bases short, with 10 bases between. The CDR3 nucleotides read TGTGCCAGCACCTGGGGGGGCTATGGCTACACCTTC. It specifies CASTWGGYGYTF.

CDR3 DNA: TGTGCCAGCAGTGAATTCGAACAAGGGGCGGACCTCGGGGAGCTGTTTTTT. Amino acids: CASSEFEQGADLGELFF. V gene TRBV25-1 combines with J gene TRBJ2-2, with TRBD1 as a possible D gene (5 bases). Germline assignment: CDR1 MGHDK and CDR2 SYGVNS. Trimming took off 1 base at V and 7 bases at J, with 19 bases between the two ends. The CDR3 is 17 amino acids.

A single count supports this clone. This rearrangement joins TRBV7-2 to TRBJ1-1; no firm D call. The CDR3 runs to 11 residues. Deletions cut 2 bases from V and 7 bases from J, with 5 bases between. Germline CDR1 is SGHTA and CDR2 is FQGNSA. The CDR3 protein is CASSLHSEAFF. CDR3 coding DNA: TGTGCCAGCAGCTTACATAGTGAAGCTTTCTTT.